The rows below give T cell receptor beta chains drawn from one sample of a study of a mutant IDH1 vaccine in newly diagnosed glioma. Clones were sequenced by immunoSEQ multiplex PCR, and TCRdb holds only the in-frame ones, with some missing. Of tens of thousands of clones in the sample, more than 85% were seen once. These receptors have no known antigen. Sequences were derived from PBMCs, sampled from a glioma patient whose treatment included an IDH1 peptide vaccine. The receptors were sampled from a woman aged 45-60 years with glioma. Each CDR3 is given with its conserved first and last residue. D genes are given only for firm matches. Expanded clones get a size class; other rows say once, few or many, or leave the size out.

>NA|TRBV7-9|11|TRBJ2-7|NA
TGTGCCAGCAGCTTAGATAGCCGGGAGTACTTC
CASSLDSREYF
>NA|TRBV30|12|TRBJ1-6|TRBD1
TGTGCCTGGAACAGGGGGCTGACACCCCTCCACTTT
CAWNRGLTPLHF
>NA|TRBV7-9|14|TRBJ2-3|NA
TGTGCCAGCAGCCTGGGAATGGGAACAGATACGCAGTATTTT
CASSLGMGTDTQYF
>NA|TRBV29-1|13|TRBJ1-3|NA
TGCAGCGTTGCGGCTGACTCTGGAAACACCATATATTTT
CSVAADSGNTIYF
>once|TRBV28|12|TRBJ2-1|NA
TGTGCCGGCAGTTTCGTATCCAATGAGCAGTTCTTC
CAGSFVSNEQFF
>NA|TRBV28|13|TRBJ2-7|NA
TGTGCCAGCAGGAGACCCGGCTCCTACGAGCAGTACTTC
CASRRPGSYEQYF
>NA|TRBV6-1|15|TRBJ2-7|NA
TGTGCCAGCAGTCGAATCTGGGGGGATGCCTACGAGCAGTACTTC
CASSRIWGDAYEQYF
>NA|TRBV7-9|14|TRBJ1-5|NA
TGTGCCAGCAGCTTGGGGGCGATTAATCAGCCCCAGCATTTT
CASSLGAINQPQHF
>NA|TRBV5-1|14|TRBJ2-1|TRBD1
TGCGCCAGCTCCGGGACAGATTACTACAATGAGCAGTTCTTC
CASSGTDYYNEQFF
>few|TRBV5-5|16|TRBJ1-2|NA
TGTGCCAGCAGCTTGCGGGGGGCGGCCAATACGTATGGCTACACCTTC
CASSLRGAANTYGYTF
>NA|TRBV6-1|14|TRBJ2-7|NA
TGTGCCAGCAGTGACGCTCGGGACTCCTACGAGCAGTACTTC
CASSDARDSYEQYF
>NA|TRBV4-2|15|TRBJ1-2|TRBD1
TGTGCCAGCAGCCAAGAGACAGGGCACAACTATGGCTACACCTTC
CASSQETGHNYGYTF
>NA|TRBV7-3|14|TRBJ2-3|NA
TGTGCCAGCAGCTATAGCGGATTCACAGATACGCAGTATTTT
CASSYSGFTDTQYF
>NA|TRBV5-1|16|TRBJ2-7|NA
TGCGCCAGCAGCTTGGCCCCCCTGGGCGGGGATTACGAGCAGTACTTC
CASSLAPLGGDYEQYF
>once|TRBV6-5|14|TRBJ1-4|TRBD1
TGTGCCAGCAGTTCGGGACAGGGGAAAGAAAAACTGTTTTTT
CASSSGQGKEKLFF
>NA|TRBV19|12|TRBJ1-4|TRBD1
TGTGCCAGTAGTATTCCAGGGGGCTCATGGTTTTTT
CASSIPGGSWFF
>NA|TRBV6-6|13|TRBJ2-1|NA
TGTGCCAGCAGTTACGGGACGGACAATGAGCAGTTCTTC
CASSYGTDNEQFF
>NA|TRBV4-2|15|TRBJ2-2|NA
TGTGCCAGCAGCCAAGTTGGGGGGAACACCGGGGAGCTGTTTTTT
CASSQVGGNTGELFF
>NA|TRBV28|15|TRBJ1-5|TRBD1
TGTGCCAGCACCCCCGGGGGACAGGGTTCTAAGGCCCAGCATTTT
CASTPGGQGSKAQHF
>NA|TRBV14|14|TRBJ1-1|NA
TGTGCCAGCAGCCAAGATTTGCAGAACACTGAAGCTTTCTTT
CASSQDLQNTEAFF
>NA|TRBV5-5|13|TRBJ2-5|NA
TGTGCCAGCAGCTTGTGGGATGGGGAGACCCAGTACTTC
CASSLWDGETQYF
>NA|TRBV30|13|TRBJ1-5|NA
TGTGCCTGGAGTACCCGGGAGAATCAGCCCCAGCATTTT
CAWSTRENQPQHF
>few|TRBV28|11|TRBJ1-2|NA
TGTGCCAGCAGTTCCTCAGGGGTCCACACCTTC
CASSSSGVHTF
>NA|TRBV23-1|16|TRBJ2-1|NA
TGCGCCAGCAGTCAATGGAGGCGCCGGGCTAACAATGAGCAGTTCTTC
CASSQWRRRANNEQFF
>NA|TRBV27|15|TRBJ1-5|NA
TGTGCCAGCGCGGGGGACGGCCTCTCCGGTCAGCCCCAGCATTTT
CASAGDGLSGQPQHF
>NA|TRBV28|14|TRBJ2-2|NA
TGTGCCAGCAGGGGATCATCGGGCCTCGGGGAGCTGTTTTTT
CASRGSSGLGELFF
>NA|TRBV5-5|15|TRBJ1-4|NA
TGTGCCAGCAGCTTCCTCCCGGGACAAGATGAAAAACTGTTTTTT
CASSFLPGQDEKLFF
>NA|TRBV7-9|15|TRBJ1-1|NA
TGTGCCAGCAGCCCACCGCGGGTAGGGAACACTGAAGCTTTCTTT
CASSPPRVGNTEAFF
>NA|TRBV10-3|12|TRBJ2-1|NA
TGTGCCATCAGTGAGTCTGGTTATGAGCAGTTCTTC
CAISESGYEQFF
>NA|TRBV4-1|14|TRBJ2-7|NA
TGCGCCAGCAGCCCCCAAGCGGCTTCCTACGAGCAGTACTTC
CASSPQAASYEQYF
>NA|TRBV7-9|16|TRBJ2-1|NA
TGTGCCAGCAGCGGCCCGGATGAGGGCGCCTACAATGAGCAGTTCTTC
CASSGPDEGAYNEQFF
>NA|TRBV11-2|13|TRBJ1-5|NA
TGTGCCAGCAGCTCCGGGGACCGTCAGCCCCAGCATTTT
CASSSGDRQPQHF
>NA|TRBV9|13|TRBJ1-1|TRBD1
TGTGCCAGCAGCGTAGTAGGGGGCAATGAAGCTTTCTTT
CASSVVGGNEAFF
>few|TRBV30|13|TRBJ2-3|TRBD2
TGTGCCTGGAGTGTAGCGGGAGCAGATACGCAGTATTTT
CAWSVAGADTQYF
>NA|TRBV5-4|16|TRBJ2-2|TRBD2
TGTGCCAGCAGCCCGGGAGGAGGAGGTAAAGGCGGGGAGCTGTTTTTT
CASSPGGGGKGGELFF
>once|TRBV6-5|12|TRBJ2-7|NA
TGTGCCAGCAGTTACGGATTCGGTAAGGAGTACTTC
CASSYGFGKEYF
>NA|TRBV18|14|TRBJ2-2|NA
TGTGCCAGCTCACCGGCCCCGGGGGCCGGGGAGCTGTTTTTT
CASSPAPGAGELFF
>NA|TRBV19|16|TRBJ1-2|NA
TGTGCCAGTAGTATAGGGAACCGGGACATCAACTATGGCTACACCTTC
CASSIGNRDINYGYTF
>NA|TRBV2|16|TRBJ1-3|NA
TGTGCCAGCAGGAACCTTGAGGCAGGCCGCAGAGACACCATATATTTT
CASRNLEAGRRDTIYF
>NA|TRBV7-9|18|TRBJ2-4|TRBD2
TGTGCCAGCAGCTTAATCCTGACTCCGACTAGCGCCAAAAACATTCAGTACTTC
CASSLILTPTSAKNIQYF